This T cell receptor (beta chain) was identified during a study of blood T cell repertoires in COVID-19. Whole-study context: Italy, Spain and the United States were the sources of the convalescent and acute COVID-19 samples. T cells, B-cell-depleted T cells, or PBMCs provided the cDNA or gDNA that served as material.

This clone was seen more than once but under ten times. CDR1 SGHNT and CDR2 YYREEE come from the germline V gene (reference sequence). V was clipped by 0 bases and J by 6 bases, with 9 bases between them. CDR3 length: 13 amino acids. TCRdb's copy holds only in-frame clones and misses some; the assay was immunoSEQ multiplex PCR. This table has about 280,000 clones, 88% appearing once. The specimen was peripheral blood. The sequence derives from a man between 18 and 29 years old with active or convalescent COVID-19. The chain recombines TRBV5-4 with TRBJ1-1, with D tentatively TRBD1 (5 bases). The chain's CDR3 is CASSLVAGPEAFF. As DNA, the CDR3 is TGTGCCAGCAGCTTGGTGGCAGGGCCTGAAGCTTTCTTT.